The sequence of this TCR beta chain was determined in a study of prognosis after radiotherapy for stage I lung cancer. Two rounds of multiplex PCR amplified TCR beta CDR3 from genomic DNA. The first PCR round targeted every TRBV and TRBJ gene with specific primers. TCRdb reprocessed the multiplex PCR reads via MiXCR and lists one record per CDR3 protein. This sample has under 20,000 distinct CDR3 sequences, with around 44% found just once. This clonotype appeared many times. The trim removed 2 bases at V and 4 bases at J, leaving 3 bases unmatched. The CDR3 extends over 15 amino acids. This sample comprised PBMCs, obtained before or after stereotactic body radiation therapy (not recorded which). This rearrangement joins TRBV12-3 or TRBV12-4 to TRBJ2-1; TRBD1 matches at 9 bases. The TCR sequence derives from a donor over 45 with non-small cell lung cancer. The CDR3 protein is CASSLIGQGYNEQFF. Written as DNA, the CDR3 is TGTGCCAGCAGTTTAATAGGACAGGGGTACAATGAGCAGTTCTTC.